What follows are 29 T cell receptor beta chains derived from one specimen sequenced in a study of cytomegalovirus exposure and HLA in healthy donors. Profiling relied on immunoSEQ multiplex PCR, and the TCRdb table lists in-frame clones only, not all of them. This sample yields about 220,000 clones, of which approximately 86% are seen a single time; roughly 3% belongs to the top ten. What was sequenced was PBMCs. The receptors originated from a woman aged 18-29 years in good health and CMV-seronegative.

In its sample, this clone was seen once. The CDR3 nucleotides are TGCAGCGGTGGCGAGCGGGACTCCTACGAGCAGTACTTC. Its protein is CSGGERDSYEQYF. The chain links TRBV29-1 to TRBJ2-7, with 7 nucleotides matching TRBD2. Per germline, CDR1 SQVTM and CDR2 ANQGSEA. The CDR3 is made up of 13 amino acids. With 7 bases clipped from V and 0 bases from J, the junction kept 6 bases outside the gene matches.

The CDR3 loop reads CASSPQGLAGTYEQYF. In DNA form, the CDR3 reads TGTGCCAGCAGCCCCCAAGGACTAGCGGGAACCTACGAGCAGTACTTC. The rearrangement links TRBV5-4 to TRBJ2-7, with 12 bases identical to TRBD2. Looked up from germline, CDR1 is SGHNT and CDR2 is YYREEE (reference sequence). V shed 4 bases and J 2 bases; nucleotides not matched to a gene: 7. The CDR3 has 16 amino acids.

The chain carries TRBV6-5 and TRBJ2-7, with 8 bases aligning to TRBD2. This CDR3 has 13 residues. Losses at the gene ends were 2 bases for V and 3 bases for J; bases not matched to a gene: 0. CDR1 is MNHEY, CDR2 SVGAGI, per germline. The CDR3 DNA sequence: TGTGCCAGCAGTTACGCGGGAGGCTACGAGCAGTACTTC. Encoded protein: CASSYAGGYEQYF.

Only one count was recorded for this clone. This chain links TRBV5-1 with TRBJ2-5, with no clear D. Germline values: CDR1 SGHRS, CDR2 YFSETQ. The CDR3 consists of 11 residues. Deletions cut 4 bases from V and 9 bases from J, with 10 bases between. The CDR3: CASSETAAQYF. For the CDR3, the DNA is TGCGCCAGCAGCGAGACTGCGGCCCAGTACTTC.

This clone was seen just once. The limits of the CDR3 on the DNA are not certain, so only TCRdb's listed CDR3 is given. The V and J genes are TRBV6-6 and TRBJ2-1; the table's D call, TRBD2, was not checked against the DNA. Germline CDR1 is MNHNY and CDR2 is SVGAGI (reference sequence). Inclusive of both ends, the CDR3 amounts to 15 amino acids. CDR3 protein: CASSSSESSYNEQFF.

This chain links TRBV27 with TRBJ2-3, with 7 nucleotides matching TRBD1. V lost 2 bases to trimming and J lost 2 bases; unmatched junction nucleotides: 7. The CDR3 runs 16 residues. CDR1 and CDR2 from the germline V gene are MNHEY and SMNVEV (reference sequence). The CDR3 is CASSLLGQDFTDTQYF. The CDR3 DNA is TGTGCCAGCAGTTTACTCGGACAGGACTTCACAGATACGCAGTATTTT.

The chain joins TRBV7-6 to TRBJ2-1; TRBD2 matches at 8 bases. V lost 11 bases, J lost 6 bases, and 6 bases stayed unmatched. CDR3 length: 12 amino acids. CDR1 and CDR2 (germline): SGHVS, FNYEAQ. This CDR3 is CAVSGISNEQFF. In nucleotides, the CDR3 is TGTGCCGTTAGCGGGATCTCCAATGAGCAGTTCTTC.

The V gene is TRBV6-1, the J gene TRBJ2-1, with 7 bases lining up with TRBD2. The germline CDR1 and CDR2 sequences are MNHNS and SASEGT. The CDR3 has 16 amino acids. Trimming took 2 bases from V and 6 from J; bases not matched to a gene: 10. The DNA for the CDR3 is TGTGCCAGCAGTGAAACTAACCAGCGGGGCTTCAATGAGCAGTTCTTC. This translates into CASSETNQRGFNEQFF.

CDR3 bases: TGTGCCAGCAGAAAACAGGGGGCGCTTTACGAGCAGTACTTC. Translating gives CASRKQGALYEQYF. The gene calls are TRBV28 and TRBJ2-7, with 9 positions matching TRBD1. Trimming cost V 6 bases and J 4 bases; bases outside gene matches: 7. Per germline, CDR1 MDHEN and CDR2 SYDVKM. This CDR3 spans 14 amino acids.

The genes are TRBV9 and TRBJ2-1; 9 nucleotides line up with TRBD2. Germline trimming cut 0 bases from V and 3 bases from J; bases unmatched to any gene: 13. The CDR3 spans 19 residues. Germline-derived CDR1 and CDR2 are SGDLS and YYNGEE. The CDR3 here is CASSVGPLHSGRGYNEQFF. The CDR3 region has the DNA TGTGCCAGCAGCGTAGGTCCCTTACATAGCGGGAGAGGCTACAATGAGCAGTTCTTC.

To note about this clone: A much more abundant neighbour one base away suggests this may be a read error. This sequence joins TRBV6-1 and TRBJ2-3; 11 bases fit TRBD2. The CDR3 is 15 amino acids. CDR1 is MNHNS, CDR2 SASEGT, per germline. The trim removed 4 bases at V and 1 base at J, leaving 1 base unmatched. As DNA, the CDR3 is TGTGCCAGCAGTGCACTAGCGGGAGGCACAGATACGCAGTATTTT. This gives the protein CASSALAGGTDTQYF.

This clone was seen only a few times. V is TRBV6-5 and J is TRBJ1-2, with 7 positions matching TRBD1. The CDR3 is 13 residues long. V shed 7 bases and J 2 bases; nucleotides not matched to a gene: 4. Germline CDR1 reads MNHEY; CDR2 reads SVGAGI. The CDR3 coding sequence is TGTGCCAGCATGGGACAGAAGAACTATGGCTACACCTTC. Encoded protein: CASMGQKNYGYTF.

This clone has a handful of counts. The rearrangement links TRBV18 to TRBJ2-7; a weak D match, TRBD1 (6 bases). This CDR3 region has 13 residues. Germline V gene lookup returns CDR1 KGHSH and CDR2 LQKENI. The V end lost 4 bases, the J end lost 5 bases, and 12 bases lay between the germline ends. The CDR3 protein is CASSLTGSDEQYF. CDR3 DNA: TGTGCCAGCTCACTCACAGGGAGCGACGAGCAGTACTTC.

The V call is TRBV5-4, the J call TRBJ2-1; 7 bases are a match to TRBD1. V shed 4 bases, J shed 4 bases, and the junction held 2 bases outside the gene matches. CDR1 and CDR2 (germline): SGHNT, YYREEE (reference sequence). CDR3 length: 13 amino acids. CDR3 bases: TGTGCCAGCAGCCTGACAGGGTACAATGAGCAGTTCTTC. Residues: CASSLTGYNEQFF.

The rearrangement links TRBV28 to TRBJ2-1; tentatively, D is TRBD2 (6 bases). Germline CDR1 reads MDHEN; CDR2 reads SYDVKM. V dropped 6 bases and J dropped 4 bases, with 13 bases sitting between them. There are 14 residues in the CDR3. DNA of the CDR3: TGTGCCAGCAGCCCCAGCGGGTTATACAATGAGCAGTTCTTC. As protein: CASSPSGLYNEQFF.

This chain connects TRBV6-1 to TRBJ2-1, with TRBD2 as a possible D gene (7 bases). The CDR3 length is 16 residues. Trimming removed 3 bases at V and 0 bases at J, with 12 bases between. Per the germline V gene, CDR1 is MNHNS and CDR2 is SASEGT. The CDR3 is CASSDGGGGSYNEQFF. The DNA of the CDR3 is TGTGCCAGCAGTGACGGGGGCGGGGGCTCCTACAATGAGCAGTTCTTC.

The V call is TRBV28, the J call TRBJ1-1; 7 bases fit TRBD1. Germline CDR1 and CDR2: MDHEN and SYDVKM. This CDR3 has 14 residues. V dropped 6 bases and J dropped 1; count of bases not matched to a gene: 5. This CDR3 is CASSLTGSNTEAFF. The CDR3 DNA reads TGTGCCAGCAGCCTGACAGGGTCGAACACTGAAGCTTTCTTT.

DNA of the CDR3: TGCGCCAGCAGTGAGGGCGGGAGAGCCAAAAACATTCAGTACTTC. Protein sequence: CASSEGGRAKNIQYF. V is TRBV10-1 and J is TRBJ2-4; 7 bases are shared with TRBD2. J lost 0 bases, V lost 2 bases, and 1 base had no gene match. The CDR3 spans 15 residues. In germline, CDR1 is WNHNN, CDR2 SYGVQD (reference sequence).

The chain couples TRBV11-2 to TRBJ1-1; tentatively, D is TRBD1 (5 bases). Trimming took 8 bases from V and 0 from J, leaving 10 bases between them. The CDR3 has 13 amino acids. CDR1 and CDR2 from the germline V gene are SGHAT and FQNNGV. The CDR3 sequence: CASAIGVNTEAFF. The CDR3 DNA sequence: TGTGCCAGCGCAATAGGGGTGAACACTGAAGCTTTCTTT.

This sequence joins TRBV5-6 and TRBJ2-2, with 8 bases aligning to TRBD2. J lost 7 bases, V lost 3 bases, and 5 bases had no gene match. Germline assignment: CDR1 SGHDT and CDR2 YYEEEE. This CDR3 is 14 amino acids long. The CDR3 reads CASSSGLEGGELFF. For the CDR3, the DNA is TGTGCCAGCAGCTCGGGACTAGAGGGCGGGGAGCTGTTTTTT.

V is TRBV7-9 and J is TRBJ2-3, with a possible D match to TRBD1 (6 bases). Germline CDR1 is SEHNR and CDR2 is FQNEAQ (reference sequence). V dropped 5 bases and J dropped 2 bases, with 11 bases sitting between them. The CDR3 totals 14 residues. The CDR3 reads CASSLDRTTDTQYF. The CDR3 DNA sequence: TGTGCCAGCAGCCTCGACAGGACCACAGATACGCAGTATTTT.

The chain joins TRBV28 to TRBJ1-5, with D tentatively TRBD1 (5 bases). The CDR3 sequence is 16 residues long. V was shortened by 3 bases and J by 2 bases, with 14 bases between the two germline ends. CDR1 and CDR2 (germline): MDHEN, SYDVKM. This CDR3 is CASSFFQGDGNQPQHF. In DNA, the CDR3 is TGTGCCAGCAGTTTTTTCCAGGGCGATGGCAATCAGCCCCAGCATTTT.

V gene TRBV4-2 combines with J gene TRBJ2-7; D not certain. V lost 0 bases and J lost 0, with 3 bases in between. The germline V gene encodes CDR1 LGHNA and CDR2 YNFKEQ. The length of the CDR3 is 13 residues. DNA for the CDR3: TGTGCCAGCAGCCAAGATAGCTCCTACGAGCAGTACTTC. It codes for CASSQDSSYEQYF.

This clone was seen more than once but under ten times. The chain employs TRBV5-1 and TRBJ1-1, with D perhaps matching TRBD1 (5 bases). With 0 bases removed from V and 6 bases from J, the gap between germline ends came to 12 bases. This CDR3 spans 14 amino acids. From germline, CDR1 is SGHRS and CDR2 YFSETQ. CDR3 in amino acids: CASSLDLRGPEAFF. The CDR3 bases are TGCGCCAGCAGCTTGGACTTAAGGGGTCCTGAAGCTTTCTTT.

This chain uses TRBV19 with TRBJ2-2; D possibly corresponds to TRBD2 (6 bases). V was pared by 8 bases and J by 2 bases, with 18 bases between. CDR3 length equals 16 residues. The germline CDR1 and CDR2 sequences are LNHDA and SQIVND (reference sequence). The CDR3 region has the DNA TGTGCCAGTCACCGGGGGAGAGGGGCCAACACCGGGGAGCTGTTTTTT. This translates into CASHRGRGANTGELFF.

The genes are TRBV7-6 and TRBJ2-1; 10 nucleotides line up with TRBD1. Germline V gene lookup returns CDR1 SGHVS and CDR2 FNYEAQ. There are 15 residues in the CDR3. Trimming removed 4 bases from V and 6 bases from J; junction bases left unmatched: 6. CDR3 protein: CASSSPGQGINEQFF. DNA for the CDR3: TGTGCCAGCAGCTCGCCGGGACAGGGGATCAATGAGCAGTTCTTC.

The rearrangement joins TRBV7-2 to TRBJ2-2; tentative D call: TRBD2 (5 bases). V lost 4 bases to trimming and J lost 5 bases, with 11 bases between them. Germline V gene lookup returns CDR1 SGHTA and CDR2 FQGNSA. The CDR3 consists of 14 residues. The CDR3 bases are TGTGCCAGCAGCTCCAGGACTCTTACCGGGGAGCTGTTTTTT. Its protein product is CASSSRTLTGELFF. The whole variable domain, filled in from reference TRBV7-2 and TRBJ2-2, reads GAGVSQSPSNKVTEKGKDVELRCDPISGHTALYWYRQSLGQGLEFLIYFQGNSAPDKSGLPSDRFSAERTGGSVSTLTIQRTQQEDSAVYLCASSSRTLTGELFFGEGSRLTVL.

V and J are TRBV5-4 and TRBJ2-3; D remains unclear. Germline assignment: CDR1 SGHNT and CDR2 YYREEE (reference sequence). CDR3 length equals 14 residues. Deletions cut 7 bases from V and 4 bases from J, with 16 bases between. CDR3: CASASLGFPDTQYF. The CDR3 DNA follows: TGTGCCAGCGCATCGCTGGGCTTTCCAGATACGCAGTATTTT.

The V call is TRBV5-1, the J call TRBJ2-7; D is ambiguous. Trimming removed 0 bases at V and 0 bases at J, with 16 bases between. The CDR3 length is 17 residues. Germline CDR1 SGHRS, CDR2 YFSETQ. Written as DNA, the CDR3 is TGCGCCAGCAGCTTGGCCAGCTTAGAACAGAGCTCCTACGAGCAGTACTTC. Residues: CASSLASLEQSSYEQYF.